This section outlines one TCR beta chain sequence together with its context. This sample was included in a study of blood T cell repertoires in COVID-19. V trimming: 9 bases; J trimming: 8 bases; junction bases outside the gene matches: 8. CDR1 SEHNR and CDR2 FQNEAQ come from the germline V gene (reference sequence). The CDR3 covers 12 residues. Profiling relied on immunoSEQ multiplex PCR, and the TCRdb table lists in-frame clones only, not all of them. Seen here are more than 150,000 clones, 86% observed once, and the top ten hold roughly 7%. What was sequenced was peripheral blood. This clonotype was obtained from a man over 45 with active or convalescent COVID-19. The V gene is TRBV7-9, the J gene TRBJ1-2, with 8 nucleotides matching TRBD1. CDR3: CASSWDRSGYTF. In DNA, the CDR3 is TGTGCCAGTTCATGGGACAGGAGCGGCTACACCTTC.